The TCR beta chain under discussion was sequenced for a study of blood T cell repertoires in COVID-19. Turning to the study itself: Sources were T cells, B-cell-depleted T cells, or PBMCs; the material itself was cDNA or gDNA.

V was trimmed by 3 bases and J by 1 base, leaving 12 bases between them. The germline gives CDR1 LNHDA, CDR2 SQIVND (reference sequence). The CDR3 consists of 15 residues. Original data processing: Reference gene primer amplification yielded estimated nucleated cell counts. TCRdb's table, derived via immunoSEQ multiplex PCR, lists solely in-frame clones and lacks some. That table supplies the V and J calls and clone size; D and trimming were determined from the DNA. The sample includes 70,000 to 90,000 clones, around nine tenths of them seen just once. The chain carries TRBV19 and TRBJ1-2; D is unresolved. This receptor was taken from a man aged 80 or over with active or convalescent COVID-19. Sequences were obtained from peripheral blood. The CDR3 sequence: CASSMSIGVNYGYTF. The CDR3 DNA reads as TGTGCCAGTAGTATGAGTATTGGAGTTAACTATGGCTACACCTTC.